The entry below gives a single TCR beta chain sequence along with its context. Those who participated ranged in age from roughly 18 to 90 years and resided in 20 to 30 US areas. Per the study methods: The authors estimated nucleated cell counts from reference gene primer amplification. Libraries were prepared by immunoSEQ multiplex PCR; TCRdb keeps only in-frame clonotypes and omits some of them. For V, J and clone size, that table is used; D and trimming come from the DNA. Seen here are fewer than 300,000 clones, around 90% observed once, and the top ten hold around 1.1%. This specimen comes from a study of blood T cell repertoires in COVID-19. V dropped 1 base and J dropped 3; count of bases not matched to a gene: 2. The germline CDR1 and CDR2 sequences are MNHNS and SASEGT. This CDR3 region has 16 residues.

J is TRBJ1-6 and V is TRBV6-1; 8 positions match TRBD1. The sequenced material came from PBMCs or T cells enriched from blood (not recorded which). This TCR was recovered from a woman under 40 who had recovered from COVID-19. Written as DNA, the CDR3 is TGTGCCAGCAGTGAAGTAACAGGGGGCTATAATTCACCCCTCCACTTT. Translation: CASSEVTGGYNSPLHF.